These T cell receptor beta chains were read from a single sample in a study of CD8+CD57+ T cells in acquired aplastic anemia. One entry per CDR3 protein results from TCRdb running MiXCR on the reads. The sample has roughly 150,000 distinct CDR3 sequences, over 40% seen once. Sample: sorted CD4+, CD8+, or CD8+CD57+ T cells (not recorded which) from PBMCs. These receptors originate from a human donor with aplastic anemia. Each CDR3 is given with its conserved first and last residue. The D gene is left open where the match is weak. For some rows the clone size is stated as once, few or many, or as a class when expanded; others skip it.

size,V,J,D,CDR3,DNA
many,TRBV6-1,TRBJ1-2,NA,CASSSPGRGSDGYTF,TGTGCCAGCAGTTCCCCAGGGAGGGGCTCGGATGGCTACACCTTC
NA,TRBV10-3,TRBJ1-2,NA,CAISVYNYGYTF,TGTGCCATCAGTGTCTATAACTATGGCTACACCTTC
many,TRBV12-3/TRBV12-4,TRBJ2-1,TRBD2,CASSPTSGRVGEQFF,TGTGCCAGCAGCCCGACTAGCGGGAGGGTCGGTGAGCAGTTCTTC
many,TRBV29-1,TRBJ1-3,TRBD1,CSVHRGHGNTIYF,TGCAGCGTGCACAGGGGGCACGGAAACACCATATATTTT
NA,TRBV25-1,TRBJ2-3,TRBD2,CASSTSGRKDTQYF,TGTGCCAGCAGTACTAGCGGGAGGAAAGATACGCAGTATTTT
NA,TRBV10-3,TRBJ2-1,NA,CAIGPYNEQFF,TGTGCCATCGGGCCATACAATGAGCAGTTCTTC
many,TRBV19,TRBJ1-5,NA,CASQKFSNQPQHF,TGTGCCAGTCAGAAATTTAGCAATCAGCCCCAGCATTTT
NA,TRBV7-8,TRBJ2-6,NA,CASSTRSLSGANVLTF,TGTGCCAGCAGCACGAGGTCCTTGTCTGGGGCCAACGTCCTGACTTTC
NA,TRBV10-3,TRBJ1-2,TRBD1,CAFSGTGYGYTF,TGTGCCTTCAGTGGGACAGGCTATGGCTACACCTTC
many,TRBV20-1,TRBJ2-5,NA,CSAKVGDETQYF,TGCAGTGCTAAGGTCGGGGATGAGACCCAGTACTTC
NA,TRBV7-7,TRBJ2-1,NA,CASSRAAQRNEQFF,TGTGCCAGCAGTCGAGCGGCCCAGCGCAATGAGCAGTTCTTC
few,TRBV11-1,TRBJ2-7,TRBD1,CASSFTASGTGTLKQYF,TGTGCCAGCAGCTTCACGGCCTCCGGGACAGGGACCCTCAAGCAGTACTTC
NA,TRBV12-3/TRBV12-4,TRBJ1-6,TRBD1,CASRGQGGSYNSPLHF,TGTGCCAGCAGAGGACAGGGAGGCTCCTATAATTCACCCCTCCACTTT
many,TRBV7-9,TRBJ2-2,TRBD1,CASSETGVTGELFF,TGTGCCAGCAGCGAGACAGGGGTCACCGGGGAGCTGTTTTTT